The 20 T cell receptor beta chains below were found in one sample sequenced in a study of blood T cell repertoires in COVID-19 (dated by TCRdb to 2020 to 2022). The protocol used for the library was the immunoSEQ multiplex PCR assay. What TCRdb holds here is the immuneACCESS table cut down to in-frame rearrangements. Part of the clones is not present; checked against another copy, under half of the missing clones reflect an unresolved V gene, and the others are unexplained. The sample includes roughly 160,000 clones, with over 65% observed a single time. The top ten clonotypes cover approximately 3% of the sample. The sequencing input was peripheral blood. These receptors all come from a woman of 80 years or more with acute or convalescent COVID-19.

V and J are TRBV28 and TRBJ1-4; possible D gene TRBD1, 6 bases. CDR1 is MDHEN, CDR2 SYDVKM, per germline. This CDR3 has 15 amino acids. Trimming took 2 bases from V and 3 from J, leaving 10 bases between them. CDR3 bases: TGTGCCAGCAGTTTACCGGACAGACCTAATGAAAAACTGTTTTTT. As protein: CASSLPDRPNEKLFF.

The CDR3 loop is CASSQDRGQETQYF. The CDR3 nucleotides read TGTGCCAGCAGCCAGGACAGGGGCCAAGAGACCCAGTACTTC. This chain uses TRBV6-6 with TRBJ2-5, with 9 bases fitting TRBD1. V lost 6 bases and J lost 1; bases outside the gene matches: 3. The CDR3 sequence is 14 residues long. The germline gives CDR1 MNHNY, CDR2 SVGAGI (reference sequence).

The rearrangement links TRBV5-1 to TRBJ1-2, with TRBD1 matching 7 bases. The junction had 9 bases not matched to a gene; V was cut back by 4 bases and J by 3 bases. The CDR3 loop spans 15 amino acids. Germline V gene data show CDR1 as SGHRS and CDR2 as YFSETQ. DNA for the CDR3: TGCGCCAGCAGCGACCCGACAGGGTCACACTATGGCTACACCTTC. Encoded protein: CASSDPTGSHYGYTF.

V gene TRBV1 combines with J gene TRBJ2-7; TRBD2, the D gene given by the table, was not confirmed from the DNA. TRBV1 is classified as a pseudogene. The CDR3 is made up of 19 amino acids. The CDR3 DNA is TGCACCAGCAGCCAAGAAGGACTAGCGGGAGAGAATCCAACTTACGAGCAGTACTTC. Protein product: CTSSQEGLAGENPTYEQYF.

This clone was seen a handful of times. The V call is TRBV28, the J call TRBJ1-5; D is unresolved. Trimming left V 3 bases short and J 9 bases short, with 9 bases between. The CDR3 is made up of 12 amino acids. CDR1 is MDHEN and CDR2 is SYDVKM in the germline V gene. The CDR3 spells CASSLRIPPQHF. The DNA for the CDR3 is TGTGCCAGCAGTTTGAGGATCCCGCCCCAGCATTTT.

V and J are TRBV19 and TRBJ2-7, with 9 bases matching TRBD1. The germline V gene encodes CDR1 LNHDA and CDR2 SQIVND (reference sequence). This CDR3 comprises 14 residues. V dropped 3 bases and J dropped 1; count of bases not matched to a gene: 1. The CDR3 DNA sequence: TGTGCCAGTAGTATTGGGACAGGGTCCTACGAGCAGTACTTC. Protein sequence: CASSIGTGSYEQYF.

This clone was observed once. J is TRBJ2-2 and V is TRBV29-1, with TRBD2 matching over 10 bases. The CDR3 runs to 18 residues. The V segment lost 1 base and the J segment 5 bases; nucleotides outside the gene matches: 13. Germline values: CDR1 SQVTM, CDR2 ANQGSEA. The chain's CDR3 is CSVEVLFRGSGGTGELFF. CDR3 coding DNA: TGCAGCGTTGAAGTTCTCTTCAGGGGTAGCGGGGGGACCGGGGAGCTGTTTTTT.

This chain connects TRBV5-6 to TRBJ2-5; 10 nucleotides match TRBD2. In germline, CDR1 is SGHDT, CDR2 YYEEEE. There are 15 residues in the CDR3. With 0 bases clipped from V and 1 base from J, the junction kept 0 bases outside the gene matches. The CDR3 is CASSLGLAGQETQYF. CDR3 bases: TGTGCCAGCAGCTTGGGACTAGCGGGCCAAGAGACCCAGTACTTC.

This clone was counted only a few times. V gene TRBV19 combines with J gene TRBJ2-1; D remains unclear. Trimming took 5 bases from V and 11 from J, leaving 16 bases between them. Germline loops: CDR1 LNHDA, CDR2 SQIVND (reference sequence). The CDR3 sequence is 13 residues long. CDR3 bases: TGTGCCAGTAGTCTCTGGGCAGACCCAAAGCAGTTCTTC. This gives the protein CASSLWADPKQFF.

The chain employs TRBV6-5 and TRBJ2-5; D gene ambiguous. There are 16 residues in the CDR3. V dropped 4 bases and J dropped 4 bases, with 19 bases sitting between them. Per the germline V gene, CDR1 is MNHEY and CDR2 is SVGAGI. Here the CDR3 reads CASSSNYEQYLETQYF. The CDR3 DNA sequence: TGTGCCAGCAGTTCGAACTATGAGCAGTATCTAGAGACCCAGTACTTC.

The chain recombines TRBV19 with TRBJ1-1; TRBD1 matches at 11 bases. Per germline, CDR1 LNHDA and CDR2 SQIVND (reference sequence). The CDR3 contains 15 residues. V dropped 6 bases and J dropped 3; count of bases not matched to a gene: 6. CDR3 sequence reads: CASSSLGQGDTEAFF. As DNA, the CDR3 is TGTGCCAGTAGCTCGCTGGGACAGGGGGACACTGAAGCTTTCTTT.

In this sample, this clone turned up a few times. The chain couples TRBV27 to TRBJ2-1, with a weak D call TRBD2 (7 bases). The germline CDR1 and CDR2 sequences are MNHEY and SMNVEV (reference sequence). Trimming removed 7 bases from V and 7 bases from J, with 17 bases in between. This CDR3 comprises 14 residues. In nucleotides, the CDR3 is TGTGCCAGCATAAATGGGGGGGCCCCGAATGAGCAGTTCTTC. This codes for CASINGGAPNEQFF.

The gene calls are TRBV6-1 and TRBJ2-7; tentatively, D is TRBD1 (6 bases). From germline, CDR1 is MNHNS and CDR2 SASEGT. The V gene lost 3 bases and the J gene lost 0 bases, with 15 bases spanning the gap. The length of the CDR3 is 16 residues. The CDR3 region has the DNA TGTGCCAGCAGTGATCATCAGGGGACGGGCTCCTACGAGCAGTACTTC. It encodes CASSDHQGTGSYEQYF.

The genes are TRBV5-1 and TRBJ2-3, with 9 bases fitting TRBD1. Germline CDR1 reads SGHRS; CDR2 reads YFSETQ. J lost 4 bases, V lost 7 bases, and 10 bases had no gene match. The CDR3 runs 15 residues. The chain's CDR3 is CASRLPDRGADTQYF. The CDR3 bases are TGCGCCAGCCGCCTCCCGGACAGGGGCGCAGATACGCAGTATTTT.

V gene TRBV6-6 combines with J gene TRBJ2-3; 11 bases align to TRBD1. V shed 7 bases and J 1 base; nucleotides not matched to a gene: 7. CDR1 MNHNY and CDR2 SVGAGI come from the germline V gene (reference sequence). This CDR3 region has 16 residues. CDR3 sequence (DNA): TGTGCCAGCACCGCGGGACAGGGGGTAGGCACAGATACGCAGTATTTT. It specifies CASTAGQGVGTDTQYF.

The chain recombines TRBV7-3 with TRBJ1-1, with D tentatively TRBD1 (5 bases). Deletions cut 5 bases from V and 3 bases from J, with 10 bases between. CDR1 is SGHTA, CDR2 FQGTGA, per germline. The CDR3 has 13 residues. The CDR3 sequence: CASSPGGYTEAFF. The CDR3 bases are TGTGCCAGCAGCCCCGGGGGTTACACTGAAGCTTTCTTT.

CDR3 residues: CSASAQPGLLTDTQYF. The CDR3 region has the DNA TGCAGTGCTAGTGCCCAGCCCGGACTACTCACAGATACGCAGTATTTT. This sequence joins TRBV20-1 and TRBJ2-3; a weak D match, TRBD2 (6 bases). V was trimmed by 3 bases and J by 2 bases, leaving 18 bases between them. The CDR3 loop spans 16 amino acids. Germline CDR1 is DFQATT and CDR2 is SNEGSKA (reference sequence).

The chain is built from TRBV7-9 and TRBJ2-6; maybe TRBD2 (6 bases). The CDR3 spans 17 residues. CDR1 and CDR2 from the germline V gene are SEHNR and FQNEAQ (reference sequence). V was pared by 5 bases and J by 5 bases, with 19 bases between. The CDR3 region is CASSTSIFAGRANVLTF. CDR3 sequence (DNA): TGTGCCAGCAGCACTAGTATTTTTGCGGGAAGGGCCAACGTCCTGACTTTC.

The V and J genes are TRBV11-2 and TRBJ2-3; 14 bases are a match to TRBD2. J was trimmed by 4 bases and V by 5 bases; bases with no gene match: 2. The V gene's germline CDR1 is SGHAT and CDR2 FQNNGV. The CDR3 consists of 15 residues. CDR3 nucleotides: TGTGCCAGCAGCCAGGGACTAGCGGGAGCAGATACGCAGTATTTT. This gives the protein CASSQGLAGADTQYF. Filled out from reference TRBV11-2 and TRBJ2-3, the complete variable domain reads EAGVAQSPRYKIIEKRQSVAFWCNPISGHATLYWYQQILGQGPKLLIQFQNNGVVDDSQLPKDRFSAERLKGVDSTLKIQPAKLEDSAVYLCASSQGLAGADTQYFGPGTRLTVL.

This chain joins TRBV27 and TRBJ2-1, with TRBD2 identical over 11 bases. Germline V gene lookup returns CDR1 MNHEY and CDR2 SMNVEV (reference sequence). V lost 6 bases to trimming and J lost 9 bases; unmatched junction nucleotides: 19. The CDR3 runs to 18 residues. CDR3 loop: CASRREFLAGGGGGEQFF. DNA for the CDR3: TGTGCCAGCAGGCGGGAGTTCCTAGCGGGAGGAGGTGGGGGTGAGCAGTTCTTC.